The 27 T cell receptor beta chains reported below all come from one sample, sequenced in a study of shared clonotypes between healthy human individuals. Generated by immunoSEQ multiplex PCR, the TCRdb table keeps only in-frame clones and is missing some. This sample has roughly 2.6 million clones, with approximately 92% found just once. The material sequenced was naive CD4+ T cells sorted from blood. Subset noted: CD45RA+ positively selected. The receptors originated from a man between 18 and 29 years old in good health.

This chain joins TRBV4-1 and TRBJ1-2, with a possible D match to TRBD1 (5 bases). Looked up from germline, CDR1 is MGHRA and CDR2 is YSYEKL. Trimming left V 6 bases short and J 8 bases short, with 19 bases between. There are 14 residues in the CDR3. The CDR3 sequence: CASSLVGGTGGYTF. The CDR3 DNA reads as TGCGCCAGCAGTTTGGTCGGGGGGACGGGCGGCTACACCTTC.

A remark on this clone: This same CDR3 is encoded by further DNA sequences in the sample. The chain combines TRBV28 with TRBJ2-3; TRBD2 is a possible D gene (6 bases). CDR1 and CDR2 (germline): MDHEN, SYDVKM. Trimming stripped 2 bases from V and 1 base from J, with 10 bases between. This CDR3 has 15 amino acids. CDR3 sequence: CASSLLRGGTDTQYF. The CDR3 DNA is TGTGCCAGCAGTTTACTGCGGGGCGGCACAGATACGCAGTATTTT. The full variable domain, with the rest looked up from reference TRBV28 and TRBJ2-3, is DVKVTQSSRYLVKRTGEKVFLECVQDMDHENMFWYRQDPGLGLRLIYFSYDVKMKEKGDIPEGYSVSREKKERFSLILESASTNQTSMYLCASSLLRGGTDTQYFGPGTRLTVL.

This sequence joins TRBV12-5 and TRBJ1-3, with D perhaps TRBD1 (6 bases). Germline V gene lookup returns CDR1 LGHNT and CDR2 FRNRAP. The CDR3 covers 13 residues. Trimming left V 9 bases short and J 9 bases short, with 18 bases between. This CDR3 reads CASGNSGGTTIYF. The CDR3 DNA reads as TGTGCTAGCGGGAATAGTGGGGGCACCACCATATATTTT.

The chain has TRBV28 and TRBJ2-2; D gene uncertain. Germline V CDR1 and CDR2: MDHEN, SYDVKM. V was trimmed by 5 bases and J by 5 bases, leaving 9 bases between them. This CDR3 comprises 13 residues. The CDR3 loop is CASSRPLTGELFF. The DNA for the CDR3 is TGTGCCAGCAGTAGGCCCCTAACCGGGGAGCTGTTTTTT.

Points on this clone: Additional DNA sequences in this sample encode the identical CDR3. The chain combines TRBV30 with TRBJ2-7; TRBD2 matches at 12 bases. Germline V gene data show CDR1 as GTSNPN and CDR2 as SVGIG (reference sequence). V was pared by 0 bases and J by 4 bases, with 7 bases of the junction left unmatched. The CDR3 loop spans 16 amino acids. This chain's CDR3 is CAWSVLAGGPGYEQYF. For the CDR3, the DNA is TGTGCCTGGAGTGTACTAGCGGGGGGTCCTGGGTACGAGCAGTACTTC. Variable domain in full (rest from reference TRBV30 and TRBJ2-7): SQTIHQWPATLVQPVGSPLSLECTVEGTSNPNLYWYRQAAGRGLQLLFYSVGIGQISSEVPQNLSASRPQDRQFILSSKKLLLSDSGFYLCAWSVLAGGPGYEQYFGPGTRLTVT.

This clone has only a few counts. This sample also contains other DNA sequences that code for the same CDR3. This chain's CDR3 is CASSFQGNQPQHF. For the CDR3, the DNA is TGTGCCAGCAGTTTTCAGGGCAATCAGCCCCAGCATTTT. The chain is built from TRBV27 and TRBJ1-5; D remains ambiguous. The V end lost 3 bases, the J end lost 2 bases, and 5 bases lay between the germline ends. CDR3 length equals 13 residues. The germline V gene has CDR1 MNHEY and CDR2 SMNVEV (reference sequence).

DNA for the CDR3: TGTGCCAGCAGCTTGGGGGACTACGAGCAGTACTTC. Encoded protein: CASSLGDYEQYF. This chain connects TRBV5-4 to TRBJ2-7; D unresolved. The CDR3 is made up of 12 amino acids. The V and J ends lost 0 bases and 3 bases respectively, with 4 bases between them. Germline lookup yields CDR1 SGHNT and CDR2 YYREEE (reference sequence).

To note about this clone: Other DNA sequences in the sample encode the same CDR3. The rearrangement uses TRBV5-1 and TRBJ2-3; D gene unclear. The V end lost 1 base, the J end lost 4 bases, and 4 bases lay between the germline ends. Germline loops: CDR1 SGHRS, CDR2 YFSETQ. This CDR3 region has 12 residues. CDR3 sequence (DNA): TGCGCCAGCAGCTTGCTTGCAGATACGCAGTATTTT. It yields the protein CASSLLADTQYF.

The table lists this clone with a few counts. V and J are TRBV10-2 and TRBJ1-1; 7 bases map to TRBD1. The CDR3 spans 14 residues. CDR1 WSHSY and CDR2 SAAADI come from the germline V gene. Germline trimming cut 5 bases from V and 1 base from J; bases unmatched to any gene: 4. The CDR3 region is CASSRQGGNTEAFF. The CDR3 DNA is TGCGCCAGCAGTAGACAGGGCGGGAACACTGAAGCTTTCTTT.

The chain links TRBV2 to TRBJ2-2, with 8 bases lining up with TRBD2. Germline CDR1 reads SNHLY; CDR2 reads FYNNEI. J gave up 6 bases and V 5 bases, and 11 bases lay outside the gene matches. The CDR3 runs to 16 residues. CDR3 residues: CASSKESGRIAGELFF. As DNA, the CDR3 is TGTGCCAGCAGTAAAGAGAGCGGGAGAATCGCCGGGGAGCTGTTTTTT.

The rearrangement joins TRBV2 to TRBJ1-2, with unresolved D. Trimming removed 5 bases at V and 7 bases at J, with 20 bases between. From germline, CDR1 is SNHLY and CDR2 FYNNEI. The CDR3 runs 15 residues. CDR3 residues: CASSRSEQQPSGYTF. In DNA, the CDR3 is TGTGCCAGCAGTCGTTCCGAACAGCAGCCTAGTGGCTACACCTTC.

The rearrangement joins TRBV5-1 to TRBJ1-1; D unresolved. CDR1 is SGHRS and CDR2 is YFSETQ in the germline V gene. The length of the CDR3 is 15 residues. V dropped 1 base and J dropped 4 bases, with 14 bases sitting between them. The CDR3 bases are TGCGCCAGCAGCTTGTCTGCGGGTACAATCACTGAAGCTTTCTTT. Protein: CASSLSAGTITEAFF.

CDR3 bases: TGCGCCAGCAGCCCGACTAGCGGGAGCCCTAGGAACGAGCAGTACTTC. It codes for CASSPTSGSPRNEQYF. This chain uses TRBV5-1 with TRBJ2-7; 12 bases agree with TRBD2. The CDR3 loop spans 16 amino acids. V lost 4 bases, J lost 5 bases, and 10 bases stayed unmatched. The V gene's germline CDR1 is SGHRS and CDR2 YFSETQ.

This clone was found a few times. This chain uses TRBV2 with TRBJ1-2; D unclear. Germline V lookup: CDR1 SNHLY, CDR2 FYNNEI. The CDR3 has 12 residues. V lost 3 bases and J 2 bases, leaving 4 bases between the germline ends. The CDR3 reads CASSEPNYGYTF. CDR3 DNA sequence: TGTGCCAGCAGTGAGCCCAACTATGGCTACACCTTC.

The J gene is TRBJ1-1, the V gene TRBV7-9, with D possibly matching TRBD1 (5 bases). Deletions cut 2 bases from V and 6 bases from J, with 10 bases between. The germline V gene has CDR1 SEHNR and CDR2 FQNEAQ (reference sequence). The CDR3 sequence is 13 residues long. The chain's CDR3 is CASSLSGAAEAFF. CDR3 in DNA: TGTGCCAGCAGCTTATCTGGGGCAGCTGAAGCTTTCTTT.

The chain has TRBV4-3 and TRBJ1-1, with D tentatively TRBD1 (6 bases). Germline CDR1 is LGHNA and CDR2 is YSLEER. V lost 0 bases to trimming and J lost 0 bases, with 8 bases between them. The CDR3 has 15 residues. The CDR3 region has the DNA TGCGCCAGCAGCCAAGATCGGGGGCTGAACACTGAAGCTTTCTTT. This translates into CASSQDRGLNTEAFF.

The rearrangement uses TRBV30 and TRBJ2-3, with 8 bases lining up with TRBD2. CDR3 length: 14 amino acids. The V gene's germline CDR1 is GTSNPN and CDR2 SVGIG (reference sequence). Trimming at V came to 0 bases and at J to 9 bases, leaving 8 bases not matched to a gene. In DNA form, the CDR3 reads TGTGCCTGGAGTGTACTTACTAGCGGAGGAACGCAGTATTTT. Its translation: CAWSVLTSGGTQYF.

The V and J genes are TRBV7-2 and TRBJ2-3; 10 bases match TRBD2. Germline CDR1 SGHTA, CDR2 FQGNSA. Trimming took 5 bases from V and 2 from J; bases not matched to a gene: 16. The CDR3 extends over 19 amino acids. CDR3 loop: CASSPGGAGGRKNTDTQYF. The CDR3, as DNA: TGTGCCAGCAGCCCCGGGGGAGCGGGGGGGCGGAAGAACACAGATACGCAGTATTTT.

This chain connects TRBV6-1 to TRBJ2-7; TRBD1 matches at 10 bases. CDR1 is MNHNS and CDR2 is SASEGT in the germline V gene. The CDR3 covers 15 residues. Trimming removed 7 bases from V and 1 base from J; junction bases left unmatched: 7. The CDR3 sequence: CASKEGGQGSYEQYF. The DNA of the CDR3 is TGTGCCAGCAAAGAAGGGGGACAGGGGTCCTACGAGCAGTACTTC.

A single count supports this clone. The CDR3 reads CASSSGTGQRTDTQYF. The DNA of the CDR3 is TGTGCCAGCAGCTCAGGGACAGGTCAGAGGACAGATACGCAGTATTTT. The chain couples TRBV5-8 to TRBJ2-3, with TRBD1 matching 8 bases. CDR1 is SGHTS, CDR2 YDEGEE, per germline. CDR3 length: 16 amino acids. Germline trimming cut 3 bases from V and 3 bases from J; bases unmatched to any gene: 9.

This clone was recorded once. The chain is built from TRBV6-5 and TRBJ2-5; 9 bases are shared with TRBD1. The CDR3 sequence is 15 residues long. Trimming at V came to 8 bases and at J to 4 bases, leaving 11 bases not matched to a gene. Germline-derived CDR1 and CDR2 are MNHEY and SVGAGI. For the CDR3, the DNA is TGTGCCAGCGCGACAGGGGGACCCCTTAGAGAGACCCAGTACTTC. Its translation: CASATGGPLRETQYF.

The chain links TRBV10-3 to TRBJ2-1; TRBD1 aligns across 9 bases. The germline V gene has CDR1 ENHRY and CDR2 SYGVKD. This CDR3 spans 15 amino acids. The ends lost 4 bases at V and 8 bases at J; junction bases unmatched: 9. The CDR3 DNA follows: TGTGCCATCAGTGGCCGCCGGGACAGGGAAGATGAGCAGTTCTTC. It yields the protein CAISGRRDREDEQFF.

J is TRBJ2-3 and V is TRBV29-1; 10 nucleotides align to TRBD1. This CDR3 is 15 amino acids long. V dropped 3 bases and J dropped 5; count of bases not matched to a gene: 8. Looked up from germline, CDR1 is SQVTM and CDR2 is ANQGSEA. This CDR3 is CSVEGQGKGRDTQYF. In nucleotides, the CDR3 is TGCAGCGTTGAGGGACAGGGGAAAGGCAGAGATACGCAGTATTTT.

This chain joins TRBV11-2 and TRBJ1-2, with TRBD1 as a possible D gene (6 bases). V dropped 5 bases and J dropped 7 bases, with 17 bases sitting between them. The CDR3 consists of 14 residues. The germline V gene encodes CDR1 SGHAT and CDR2 FQNNGV. CDR3 protein: CASSPYRDVSGYTF. DNA for the CDR3: TGTGCCAGCAGCCCCTACAGGGATGTTAGTGGCTACACCTTC.

The V and J genes are TRBV11-2 and TRBJ2-1; maybe TRBD2 (7 bases). The CDR3 spans 13 residues. V was clipped by 8 bases and J by 9 bases, with 17 bases between them. Germline V gene sequence: CDR1 SGHAT, CDR2 FQNNGV. The CDR3 DNA follows: TGTGCCAGCCGCCTCGTCGGGGGGCGTGAGCAGTTCTTC. This encodes CASRLVGGREQFF.

The chain links TRBV18 to TRBJ1-6, with 10 bases matching TRBD1. The CDR3 runs to 17 residues. CDR1 is KGHSH and CDR2 is LQKENI in the germline V gene. Trimming took 2 bases from V and 8 from J; bases not matched to a gene: 9. DNA of the CDR3: TGTGCCAGCTCACCAATAGGAGGCGGGACAGGGGATTCACCCCTCCACTTT. Translated, it gives CASSPIGGGTGDSPLHF.

The chain carries TRBV18 and TRBJ2-5, with 12 bases fitting TRBD1. The CDR3 sequence is 17 residues long. With 5 bases clipped from V and 5 bases from J, the junction kept 12 bases outside the gene matches. From germline, CDR1 is KGHSH and CDR2 LQKENI. CDR3 sequence: CASSGNAGTGGGETQYF. In DNA, the CDR3 is TGTGCCAGCTCAGGCAACGCCGGGACAGGGGGCGGTGAGACCCAGTACTTC.